This paragraph reports one T cell receptor beta chain. What this receptor recognizes is not known. No base qualities exist here, and no much larger clone lies one base off it. TCRbeta CDR3 regions were amplified from genomic DNA using the immunoSEQ Assay, a bias-controlled multiplex PCR. In the original analysis: The number of nucleated cells in each sample was estimated from the amplification of reference gene primers within the assay. To quantify the absolute abundance of each unique TCRbeta CDR3 rearrangement, sequence reads were collapsed and filtered. For each sample, productive Simpson clonality was calculated as the square root of Simpson's diversity index across productive rearrangements. TCRdb stores this immuneACCESS table with in-frame sequences only. Part of the clones is absent; in the studies checked, under half of the shortfall reflects unresolved V genes, and no reason is known for the rest. The D gene and trimming were derived from the DNA, and the V and J assignments and clone size from that table. This sample is represented by about 23,000 clones; approximately 83% of them were singletons. The ten top clones hold 48% of the sample.

The data were taken from a study of blood T cell repertoires in COVID-19 (dated by TCRdb to 2020 to 2021). About the investigation overall: Samples covering the acute and convalescent phases of COVID-19 were provided by collaborators in the United States, Italy and Spain. A freely available public database, intended as a resource for researchers studying the immune response to SARS-CoV-2, is where the repertoires were released. The samples were drawn from two sources: the first 160 participants of the ongoing ImmuneRACE study, and approximately 1,300 subjects contributed by 6 global collaborators. Where HLA class I and class II types were available, the types were taken from metadata supplied by the sample provider, not from assay-based typing. Deeply sampled blood TCRbeta repertoires from subjects exposed to, actively infected with, or recovered from COVID-19 were included in the dataset. A de-identified subject ID, COVID-19 status, age in years and sex were almost always included in the sample metadata. The material from the prospective study consisted of cDNA or gDNA derived from T cells, B-cell-depleted T cells, or PBMCs.

Here is what the overall study found, with its caveats: The quantity of clinical and demographic metadata differed by source and by participant and was supplied without curation.

The collaborating institutions used their own protocols to collect whole blood in K2EDTA tubes. For TCRbeta analysis, collaborators shipped samples in one of three forms: frozen whole blood, isolated PBMCs, or DNA extracted from either of those sample types. The germline V end is reduced by 0 bases and the J end by 7 bases; junction bases left unmatched: 3. CDR1 and CDR2 are read off the germline V gene (reference sequence) as SGHNT and YYREEE. From the cysteine through the phenylalanine, the CDR3 covers 13 amino acids. Only the CDR3 DNA stays, 39 bases, in frame from base 1. The sequenced sample consisted of peripheral blood. The rearrangement joined TRBV5-4 to TRBJ1-2; 7 junctional bases match TRBD1. The receptor was isolated from a man between 65 and 85 years old with acute or convalescent COVID-19. The DNA is as follows: TGTGCCAGCAGCTTGGACAGGGGAGGTGGCTACACCTTC. Translated, this gives CASSLDRGGGYTF.